This T cell receptor beta chain appears in the sequencing data of a study of T-cell reconstitution after alpha-beta-depleted transplantation in children. A TCRbeta library incorporating unique molecular identifiers was prepared. TCRdb recomputed calls from the PCR reads with MiXCR, one row per CDR3 protein. The sample lists about 360,000 distinct CDR3 sequences; roughly 13% were seen once. This clonotype was picked up a small number of times. Per germline, CDR1 LNHNV and CDR2 YYDKDF (reference sequence). The CDR3 covers 11 residues. The sequence derives from a human donor who donated a stem cell graft to a child with Fanconi anemia. Source: PBMCs, taken from the stem cell graft. J is TRBJ2-7 and V is TRBV15; D unresolved. Here the CDR3 reads CAQKPNYEQYV. In DNA, the CDR3 is TGTGCTCAGAAGCCCAACTACGAGCAGTACGTC.